The T cell receptor beta chain described here comes from a study of response to subunit inactivated influenza vaccine. TCRdb re-derived calls from the RT-PCR reads in MiXCR, one entry per CDR3 protein. The sample has over 400,000 distinct CDR3 sequences; roughly 13% are singletons. Germline CDR1 reads SGHTA; CDR2 reads FQGTGA. V shed 5 bases and J 1 base; nucleotides not matched to a gene: 7. The CDR3 extends over 16 amino acids. Overall study results and limits: After each seasonal influenza vaccination, few new T cells are recruited, the authors suggested.

This clonotype was seen a few times. Its antigen is currently unknown. The receptor was isolated from a man aged 45-60 years who received an inactivated influenza vaccine. The chain links TRBV7-3 to TRBJ2-5; 10 bases agree with TRBD2. This specimen consisted of PBMCs from blood, obtained more than 35 days after vaccination. CDR3 residues: CASSLSSGRGQETQYF. DNA for the CDR3: TGTGCCAGCAGCCTCTCTAGCGGGAGAGGCCAAGAGACCCAGTACTTC.